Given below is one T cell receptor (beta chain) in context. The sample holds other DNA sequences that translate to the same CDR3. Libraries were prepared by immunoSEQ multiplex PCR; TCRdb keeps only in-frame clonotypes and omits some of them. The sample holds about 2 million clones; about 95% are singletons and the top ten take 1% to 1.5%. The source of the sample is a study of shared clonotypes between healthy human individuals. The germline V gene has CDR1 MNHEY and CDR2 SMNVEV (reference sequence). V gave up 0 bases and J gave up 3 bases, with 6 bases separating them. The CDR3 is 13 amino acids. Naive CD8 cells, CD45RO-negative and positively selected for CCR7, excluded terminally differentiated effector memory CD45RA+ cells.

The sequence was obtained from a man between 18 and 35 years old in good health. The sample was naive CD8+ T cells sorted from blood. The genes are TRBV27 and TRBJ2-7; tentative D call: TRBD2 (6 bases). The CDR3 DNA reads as TGTGCCAGCAGTTTATCTAGCGGCTACGAGCAGTACTTC. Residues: CASSLSSGYEQYF.